This record looks at one TCR beta chain sequence and its context. Its cognate antigen has yet to be identified. Nothing much larger sits one base from this clone, and base qualities are not available. The entry originates in a study of radiotherapy plus CTLA-4 blockade in lung cancer (dated by TCRdb to about 2018). As for the study more broadly: Among enrolled patients, around 18% had an objective response and about 30% reached disease control. Points the paper makes about the study in general: TCR clones derived from tumors expanded in peripheral blood after treatment with radiotherapy and ipilimumab. Increased serum interferon-beta after radiation, together with early dynamic changes in blood T cell clones, were reported to be the strongest predictors of response.

The junction carries 14 bases between V and J, which are trimmed by 2 bases and 3 bases respectively. From its cysteine to its phenylalanine, the CDR3 spans 15 amino acids. The read is trimmed to its CDR3 DNA, 45 bases read in frame from base 1. According to the germline V gene, CDR1 reads MNHEY and CDR2 reads SVGAGI. In this study, focal radiation therapy paired with CTLA-4 blockade (ipilimumab) was tested in patients who had chemo-refractory metastatic non-small-cell lung cancer. Libraries were constructed by the immunoSEQ multiplex PCR assay. In TCRdb, the immuneACCESS table is reduced to in-frame sequences with V and J assigned. These tables do not hold every clone; where another copy was compared, an unresolved V gene accounts for under half, and the others remain unexplained. This sample is represented by about 77,000 clones; under 75% of them were singletons. The top ten hold more than 9% of the sample.

This receptor was obtained from a human donor with non-small cell lung cancer whose response to radiotherapy plus ipilimumab could not be evaluated. Sample: peripheral blood, taken from a patient treated with radiotherapy plus ipilimumab. Rearrangement joined TRBV6-5 to TRBJ2-7, with a tentative D gene TRBD1 over 8 matching bases. In nucleotide form, the sequence is TGTGCCAGCAGTTACCCACAGGGGGGGGTCTACGAGCAGTACTTC. It is translated as CASSYPQGGVYEQYF.